The 12 T cell receptor beta chains reported below all come from one sample, sequenced in a study of molecular identifiers for immune sequencing clone quantification. TCRdb re-called the PCR reads through MiXCR, storing one row per CDR3 protein. The table has about 89,000 distinct CDR3 sequences, roughly 19% seen once. Sequenced material: naive CD8+ T cells from blood, with Jurkat cell RNA spiked in. Documented subset: FACS-sorted CD8+CD4-CCR7+CD45RA+ naive T cells. The receptor set was obtained from a human donor in good health. Some libraries in this study had Jurkat cell RNA spiked in.

This clonotype showed up many times. The chain carries TRBV7-9 and TRBJ1-1; 7 bases align to TRBD1. V lost 5 bases and J lost 6; bases outside the gene matches: 15. This CDR3 region has 16 residues. The germline V gene has CDR1 SEHNR and CDR2 FQNEAQ (reference sequence). The CDR3, as DNA: TGTGCCAGCAGCCTTCCATACCAGGGGGATTACGCTGAAGCTTTCTTT. Protein product: CASSLPYQGDYAEAFF.

This clonotype was seen ten or more times. Written as DNA, the CDR3 is TGTGCCAGCAGGACAGGGGAAGAGACCCAGTACTTC. This sequence encodes CASRTGEETQYF. The chain combines TRBV12-3 or TRBV12-4 with TRBJ2-5; the match to TRBD1 covers 8 bases. This CDR3 is built from 12 residues. V was pared by 6 bases and J by 3 bases, with 0 bases of the junction left unmatched.

This clonotype occurred many times. The rearrangement uses TRBV10-3 and TRBJ2-2, with 11 nucleotides matching TRBD2. Germline values: CDR1 ENHRY, CDR2 SYGVKD. CDR3 length: 16 residues. With 3 bases clipped from V and 4 bases from J, the junction kept 4 bases outside the gene matches. CDR3 protein: CAISEYSGGVTGELFF. The DNA for the CDR3 is TGTGCCATCAGTGAATATAGCGGGGGGGTCACCGGGGAGCTGTTTTTT.

This clonotype was found many times. The chain employs TRBV28 and TRBJ2-5, with 8 bases lining up with TRBD1. The V gene's germline CDR1 is MDHEN and CDR2 SYDVKM. V lost 5 bases, J lost 2 bases, and 7 bases stayed unmatched. The CDR3 has 15 residues. CDR3 sequence: CASSDRGIGQETQYF. The CDR3 nucleotides read TGTGCCAGCAGTGACAGGGGTATTGGGCAAGAGACCCAGTACTTC.

The chain links TRBV4-3 to TRBJ2-3, with D possibly being TRBD1 or TRBD2 (6 bases each). Trimming took off 4 bases at V and 7 bases at J, with 30 bases between the two ends. The germline V gene encodes CDR1 LGHNA and CDR2 YSLEER. This CDR3 is built from 19 residues. The CDR3 DNA reads TGCGCCAGCAGCCCAGAAGCCCTAGGGGGGTTAGGGAGCCCTTATACGCAGTATTTT. Its protein product is CASSPEALGGLGSPYTQYF.

This clonotype was picked up many times. The gene calls are TRBV19 and TRBJ1-1; TRBD1 agrees at 10 bases. V dropped 4 bases and J dropped 8; count of bases not matched to a gene: 7. Germline V gene sequence: CDR1 LNHDA, CDR2 SQIVND (reference sequence). The CDR3 is made up of 14 amino acids. The CDR3 nucleotides are TGTGCCAGTAGTACCAGAGCGACAGGGGGCGAAGCTTTCTTT. Amino acid sequence: CASSTRATGGEAFF.

This clonotype was observed many times. This rearrangement joins TRBV19 to TRBJ1-1; TRBD1 matches 8 bases. V shed 7 bases and J 8 bases; nucleotides not matched to a gene: 12. The CDR3 contains 14 residues. Germline CDR1 and CDR2: LNHDA and SQIVND (reference sequence). CDR3 bases: TGTGCCAGTATCGCAGGGGGCTTGAAACCGGAAGCTTTCTTT. Its protein product is CASIAGGLKPEAFF.

This clonotype has a count of ten or more. The chain joins TRBV29-1 to TRBJ1-1, with 7 bases identical to TRBD1. CDR1 SQVTM and CDR2 ANQGSEA come from the germline V gene. The CDR3 is made up of 14 amino acids. J was trimmed by 3 bases and V by 4 bases; bases with no gene match: 8. The CDR3: CSVGQGGVDTEAFF. The CDR3 region has the DNA TGCAGCGTTGGACAGGGTGGAGTAGACACTGAAGCTTTCTTT.

This clonotype was observed many times. The chain couples TRBV11-2 to TRBJ1-1, with D uncertain. The length of the CDR3 is 15 residues. Germline CDR1 reads SGHAT; CDR2 reads FQNNGV. The V end was cut by 0 bases, the J end by 3 bases, with 11 bases between. CDR3 region: CASSLDARSHTEAFF. The CDR3 nucleotides are TGTGCCAGCAGCTTAGATGCCAGGAGCCACACTGAAGCTTTCTTT. The complete variable domain, with remaining parts taken from reference TRBV11-2 and TRBJ1-1, reads EAGVAQSPRYKIIEKRQSVAFWCNPISGHATLYWYQQILGQGPKLLIQFQNNGVVDDSQLPKDRFSAERLKGVDSTLKIQPAKLEDSAVYLCASSLDARSHTEAFFGQGTRLTVV.

This clonotype has a count of ten or more. The chain couples TRBV4-2 to TRBJ2-7; 9 bases are shared with TRBD1. The CDR3 is made up of 16 amino acids. V gave up 1 base and J gave up 3 bases; unmatched junction bases: 7. The germline gives CDR1 LGHNA, CDR2 YNFKEQ. The DNA of the CDR3 is TGTGCCAGCAGCCAAGGCGCAACAGGGGGCGGCTACGAGCAGTACTTC. Translated: CASSQGATGGGYEQYF.

The genes are TRBV9 and TRBJ2-2, with D perhaps TRBD1 or TRBD2 (5 bases each). V lost 6 bases, J lost 3 bases, and 12 bases lay in between. The CDR3 length is 14 residues. Germline assignment: CDR1 SGDLS and CDR2 YYNGEE. The CDR3 reads CASTEMGDTGELFF. The CDR3 DNA sequence: TGTGCCAGCACCGAGATGGGGGACACCGGGGAGCTGTTTTTT.

At least ten counts were recorded for this clonotype. The rearrangement joins TRBV9 to TRBJ2-1, with TRBD2 matching over 10 bases. The CDR3 consists of 19 residues. From germline, CDR1 is SGDLS and CDR2 YYNGEE. V lost 4 bases, J lost 0 bases, and 13 bases stayed unmatched. In DNA form, the CDR3 reads TGTGCCAGCAGCTCCTCCACTTTACTAGCGGGGAGCTCCTACAATGAGCAGTTCTTC. It specifies CASSSSTLLAGSSYNEQFF.